This entry concerns a single T cell receptor beta chain. No antigen is known for it. This specimen comes from a study of T cell clones after liver transplantation. In the study overall: Immunosuppression withdrawal was tried within 2 years after liver transplantation in this trial. Tolerance: complete withdrawal held at least one year, liver enzymes staying within twice normal.

Study results and caveats: In a couple of subjects, few donor cells limited the measurable donor-reactive repertoire.

The repertoire was sequenced with immunoSEQ multiplex PCR; TCRdb's copy has only in-frame clones and lacks some. The sample carries more than 8,000 clones, 60% to 80% recorded once. This receptor was obtained from a human donor who received a liver transplant. The sequences come from CD8+ T cells from blood, collected before liver transplant.

The CDR3 coding sequence is TGCGCCAGCAGCCCAAAGATCGGACCCCTGGACGAGCAGTACTTC. It yields the protein CASSPKIGPLDEQYF. The V gene is TRBV4-1, the J gene TRBJ2-7; D remains ambiguous. The CDR3 is 15 amino acids. Trimming took 4 bases from V and 5 from J, leaving 18 bases between them. Germline V CDR1 and CDR2: MGHRA, YSYEKL.